This entry is about one T cell receptor beta chain. What it binds is not known. CDR1 and CDR2 from the germline V gene are MNHNS and SASEGT. The CDR3 sequence is 14 residues long. Trimming took 4 bases from V and 6 from J; bases not matched to a gene: 7. Blood sampling took place at baseline, cycle 4 day 1, and cycle 7 day 1. Profiling relied on immunoSEQ multiplex PCR, and the TCRdb table lists in-frame clones only, not all of them. This table holds about 140,000 clones, just over 90% found once. These data come from a study of OX40 agonist ivuxolimab in advanced cancers. About the research overall: Checkpoint inhibitors had been given previously to under 50% of patients. Study-wide results and limits: People who partly responded at 0.1-3.0 mg/kg had some of the least clonal expansion seen.

The J gene is TRBJ2-7, the V gene TRBV6-1, with TRBD2 identical over 9 bases. The sequencing here drew on CD4+ or CD8+ T cells sorted from blood, taken in a trial of the OX40 agonist ivuxolimab. The receptor comes from an adult with an advanced solid tumor such as melanoma, head and neck, liver or kidney cancer. The CDR3 protein is CASSGAGGPIEQYF. Written as DNA, the CDR3 is TGTGCCAGCAGTGGAGCGGGGGGCCCGATCGAGCAGTACTTC.